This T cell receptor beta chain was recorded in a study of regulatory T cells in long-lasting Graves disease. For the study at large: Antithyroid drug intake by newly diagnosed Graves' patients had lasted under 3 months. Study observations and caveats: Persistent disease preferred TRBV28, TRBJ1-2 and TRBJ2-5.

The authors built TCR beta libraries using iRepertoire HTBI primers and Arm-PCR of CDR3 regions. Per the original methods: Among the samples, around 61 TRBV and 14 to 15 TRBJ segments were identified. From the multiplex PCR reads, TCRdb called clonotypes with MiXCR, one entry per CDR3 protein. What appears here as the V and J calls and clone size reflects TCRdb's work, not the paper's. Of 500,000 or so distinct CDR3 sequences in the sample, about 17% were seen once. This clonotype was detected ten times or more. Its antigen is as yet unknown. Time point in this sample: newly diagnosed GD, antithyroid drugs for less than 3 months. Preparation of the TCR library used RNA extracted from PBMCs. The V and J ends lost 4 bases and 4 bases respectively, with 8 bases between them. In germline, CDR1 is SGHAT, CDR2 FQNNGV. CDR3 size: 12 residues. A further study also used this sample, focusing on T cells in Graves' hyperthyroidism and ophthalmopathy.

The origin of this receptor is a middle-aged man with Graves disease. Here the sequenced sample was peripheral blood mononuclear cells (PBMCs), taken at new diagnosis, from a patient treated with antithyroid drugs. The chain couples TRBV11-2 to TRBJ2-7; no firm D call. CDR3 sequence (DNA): TGTGCCAGCAGCTCGGCGGAATACGAGCAGTACTTC. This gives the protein CASSSAEYEQYF.